This T cell receptor (beta chain) was found in a study of blood T cell repertoires in COVID-19. Overall study context: T cells, B-cell-depleted T cells, or PBMCs provided the cDNA or gDNA that served as material.

This CDR3 has 12 residues. V was pared by 6 bases and J by 8 bases, with 6 bases of the junction left unmatched. The germline V gene has CDR1 KGHSH and CDR2 LQKENI. Profiled with immunoSEQ multiplex PCR; TCRdb holds only in-frame clones, not every one. The table includes about 26,000 clones, about 85% detected once. This TCR was recovered from a man aged 45-65 years with active or convalescent COVID-19. This chain links TRBV18 with TRBJ2-7; 8 nucleotides line up with TRBD1. The sample comprised peripheral blood. CDR3: CASSKPGGQQYF. CDR3 DNA: TGTGCCAGCTCCAAGCCAGGGGGCCAGCAGTACTTC.